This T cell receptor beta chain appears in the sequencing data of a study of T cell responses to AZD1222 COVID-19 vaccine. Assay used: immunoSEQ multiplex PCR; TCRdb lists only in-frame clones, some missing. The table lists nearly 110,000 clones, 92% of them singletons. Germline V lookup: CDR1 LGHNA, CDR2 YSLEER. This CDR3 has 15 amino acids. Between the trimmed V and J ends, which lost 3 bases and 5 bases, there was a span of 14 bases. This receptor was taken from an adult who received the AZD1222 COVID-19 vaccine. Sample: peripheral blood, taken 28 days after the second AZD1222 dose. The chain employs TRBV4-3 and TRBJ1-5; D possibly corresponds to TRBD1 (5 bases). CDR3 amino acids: CASSQGGKGDQPQHF. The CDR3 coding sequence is TGCGCCAGCAGCCAGGGGGGAAAAGGGGATCAGCCCCAGCATTTT.